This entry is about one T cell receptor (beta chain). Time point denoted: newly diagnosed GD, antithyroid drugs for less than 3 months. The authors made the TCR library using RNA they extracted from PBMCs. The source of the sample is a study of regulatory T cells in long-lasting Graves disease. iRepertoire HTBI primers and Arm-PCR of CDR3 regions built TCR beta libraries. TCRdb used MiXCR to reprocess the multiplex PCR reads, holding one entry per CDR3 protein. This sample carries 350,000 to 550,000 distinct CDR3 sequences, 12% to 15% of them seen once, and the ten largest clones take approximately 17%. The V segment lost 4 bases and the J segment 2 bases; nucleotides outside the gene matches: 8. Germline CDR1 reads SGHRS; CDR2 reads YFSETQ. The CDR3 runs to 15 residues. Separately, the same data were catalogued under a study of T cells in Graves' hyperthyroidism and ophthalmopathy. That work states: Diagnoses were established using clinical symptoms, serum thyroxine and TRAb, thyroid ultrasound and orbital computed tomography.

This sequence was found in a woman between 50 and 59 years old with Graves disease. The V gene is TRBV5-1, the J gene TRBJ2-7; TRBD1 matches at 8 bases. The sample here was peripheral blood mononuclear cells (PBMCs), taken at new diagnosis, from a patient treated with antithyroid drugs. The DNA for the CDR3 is TGCGCCAGCAGCCCGGTGCAGGGGGCAACCTACGAGCAGTACTTC. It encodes CASSPVQGATYEQYF.